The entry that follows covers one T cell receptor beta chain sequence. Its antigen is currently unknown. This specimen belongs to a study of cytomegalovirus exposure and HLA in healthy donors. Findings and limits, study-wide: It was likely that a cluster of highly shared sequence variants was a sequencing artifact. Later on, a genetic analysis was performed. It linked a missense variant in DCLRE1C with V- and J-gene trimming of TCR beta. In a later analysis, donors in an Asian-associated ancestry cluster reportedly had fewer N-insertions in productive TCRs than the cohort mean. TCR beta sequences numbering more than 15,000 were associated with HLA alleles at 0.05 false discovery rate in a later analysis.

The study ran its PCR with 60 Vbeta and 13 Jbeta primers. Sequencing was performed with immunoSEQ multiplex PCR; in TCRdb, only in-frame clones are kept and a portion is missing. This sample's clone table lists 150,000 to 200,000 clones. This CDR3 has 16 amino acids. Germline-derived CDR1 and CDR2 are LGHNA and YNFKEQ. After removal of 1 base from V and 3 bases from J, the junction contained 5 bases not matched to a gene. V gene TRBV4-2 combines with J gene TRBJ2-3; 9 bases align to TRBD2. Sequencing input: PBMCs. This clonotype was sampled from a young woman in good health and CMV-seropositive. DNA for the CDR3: TGTGCCAGCAGCCAAGTCTTAGCGGGAGTAACAGATACGCAGTATTTT. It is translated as CASSQVLAGVTDTQYF.